Listed here are 24 T cell receptor beta chains from one sample, sequenced in a study of identical twins. TCRdb ran MiXCR on the 5' RACE reads and lists one entry per CDR3 protein. The sample consists of 500,000 to 700,000 distinct CDR3 sequences, around 7.4% of them appearing once. These data were also reused for a study on yellow fever vaccine responses in identical twins.

The sequenced sample was PBMCs. These TCRs come from a woman younger than 30 in good health.

The CDR3 sequence is CSVVKAAYGYTF. As DNA, the CDR3 is TGCAGCGTTGTAAAGGCAGCCTATGGCTACACCTTC. The rearrangement links TRBV29-1 to TRBJ1-2; D unclear. The germline gives CDR1 SQVTM, CDR2 ANQGSEA. This CDR3 has 12 amino acids. V was cut by 4 bases and J by 4 bases, with 10 bases left in between.

This clonotype has more than one count but fewer than ten. This rearrangement joins TRBV20-1 to TRBJ2-1; D not resolved. V was clipped by 1 base and J by 0 bases, with 19 bases between them. CDR1 is DFQATT and CDR2 is SNEGSKA in the germline V gene (reference sequence). The CDR3 contains 18 residues. CDR3 sequence reads: CSARGGSIPYSSYNEQFF. The CDR3 DNA reads TGCAGTGCTAGAGGGGGTTCCATTCCATATAGCTCCTACAATGAGCAGTTCTTC.

This clonotype occurred many times. The chain links TRBV20-1 to TRBJ2-5; 7 bases match TRBD1. CDR1 and CDR2 (germline): DFQATT, SNEGSKA (reference sequence). The V and J ends lost 3 bases and 7 bases, in that order; junction bases with no gene match: 5. CDR3 length equals 12 residues. CDR3 in DNA: TGCAGTGCTAGCGGGACAGTTTTGACCCAGTACTTC. This gives the protein CSASGTVLTQYF.

This clonotype came up many times. The CDR3 reads CSVDNWDRGAYGYTF. CDR3 nucleotides: TGCAGCGTTGATAACTGGGACAGGGGGGCCTATGGCTACACCTTC. V is TRBV29-1 and J is TRBJ1-2; 11 bases line up with TRBD1. Germline assignment: CDR1 SQVTM and CDR2 ANQGSEA. V trimming: 3 bases; J trimming: 4 bases; junction bases outside the gene matches: 7. This CDR3 region has 15 residues.

This clonotype came up many times. The V call is TRBV27, the J call TRBJ2-1; 8 bases agree with TRBD2. Germline assignment: CDR1 MNHEY and CDR2 SMNVEV (reference sequence). J gave up 7 bases and V 4 bases, and 6 bases lay outside the gene matches. The CDR3 spans 14 residues. CDR3 region: CASSSTIAGNEQFF. As DNA, the CDR3 is TGTGCCAGCAGTTCAACGATAGCGGGGAATGAGCAGTTCTTC.

This clonotype was counted only a few times. The V call is TRBV2, the J call TRBJ1-2; no clear D gene. Germline lookup yields CDR1 SNHLY and CDR2 FYNNEI. Trimming cost V 1 base and J 6 bases, with 9 bases left between them. This CDR3 region has 13 residues. CDR3 bases: TGTGCCAGCAGTGAAGAGTGGCCGGATGGCTACACCTTC. The encoded protein is CASSEEWPDGYTF. Drawing the rest from reference TRBV2 and TRBJ1-2, the complete variable domain is EPEVTQTPSHQVTQMGQEVILRCVPISNHLYFYWYRQILGQKVEFLVSFYNNEISEKSEIFDDQFSVERPDGSNFTLKIRSTKLEDSAMYFCASSEEWPDGYTFGSGTRLTVV.

The table lists this clonotype with many counts. This CDR3 reads CAITLGLGTYNEQFF. CDR3 coding DNA: TGTGCCATCACCTTGGGACTAGGGACCTACAATGAGCAGTTCTTC. The chain is built from TRBV10-3 and TRBJ2-1, with TRBD2 matching over 8 bases. The CDR3 has 15 amino acids. Germline lookup yields CDR1 ENHRY and CDR2 SYGVKD. V dropped 7 bases and J dropped 2; count of bases not matched to a gene: 7.

This clonotype was found many times. This chain joins TRBV4-1 and TRBJ2-3, with 10 bases aligning to TRBD2. The germline gives CDR1 MGHRA, CDR2 YSYEKL. The CDR3 extends over 17 amino acids. With 2 bases clipped from V and 3 bases from J, the junction kept 8 bases outside the gene matches. The CDR3 DNA reads TGCGCCAGCAGCCAACTTAGCGGGGGGAAAAGTACAGATACGCAGTATTTT. Its protein is CASSQLSGGKSTDTQYF.

This clonotype was found a few times. The chain recombines TRBV5-1 with TRBJ2-1; D is possibly TRBD1 (5 bases). The CDR3 consists of 14 residues. Germline CDR1 and CDR2: SGHRS and YFSETQ. V gave up 7 bases and J gave up 7 bases, with 18 bases separating them. The CDR3, as DNA: TGCGCCAGCCGGGCAGGGCCCTTTGGTAATGAGCAGTTCTTC. This encodes CASRAGPFGNEQFF.

This clonotype was counted only a few times. The chain carries TRBV9 and TRBJ2-6, with 11 bases lining up with TRBD2. The CDR3 spans 20 residues. V lost 1 base to trimming and J lost 0 bases; unmatched junction nucleotides: 9. Germline V CDR1 and CDR2: SGDLS, YYNGEE. This chain's CDR3 is CASSVKGGGTSGSGANVLTF. CDR3 bases: TGTGCCAGCAGCGTAAAGGGAGGGGGGACTAGCGGCTCTGGGGCCAACGTCCTGACTTTC.

This rearrangement joins TRBV5-1 to TRBJ2-7; 8 bases align to TRBD2. CDR3 size: 13 residues. The V gene end was trimmed by 3 bases and the J gene end by 3 bases; junction bases not matched to a gene: 2. From germline, CDR1 is SGHRS and CDR2 YFSETQ. The CDR3, as DNA: TGCGCCAGCAGCTCGACTAGCGACTACGAGCAGTACTTC. Its translation is CASSSTSDYEQYF.

This clonotype was counted at least ten times. The chain uses TRBV6-1 and TRBJ1-4, with D possibly TRBD1 on 5 matching bases. The length of the CDR3 is 14 residues. The germline V gene encodes CDR1 MNHNS and CDR2 SASEGT. Deletions cut 6 bases from V and 8 bases from J, with 16 bases between. CDR3 bases: TGTGCCAGCAGCCCGGGGCGGCCCCAGGAAAAACTGTTTTTT. This translates into CASSPGRPQEKLFF.

This clonotype was seen many times. The V gene is TRBV5-1, the J gene TRBJ2-3; no clear D. Germline V gene data show CDR1 as SGHRS and CDR2 as YFSETQ. The germline V and J ends were trimmed by 0 bases and 3 bases, with 8 bases remaining between them. This CDR3 has 14 residues. CDR3 coding DNA: TGCGCCAGCAGCTTGGTTCCGTGGACAGATACGCAGTATTTT. The encoded protein is CASSLVPWTDTQYF.

The chain combines TRBV5-1 with TRBJ2-3; 7 bases line up with TRBD2. The trim removed 1 base at V and 3 bases at J, leaving 5 bases unmatched. The CDR3 has 15 amino acids. Germline CDR1 SGHRS, CDR2 YFSETQ. The CDR3 bases are TGCGCCAGCAGCTTGTCCCGCGGGAGTACAGATACGCAGTATTTT. Protein product: CASSLSRGSTDTQYF.

This clonotype was seen a handful of times. The J gene is TRBJ1-1, the V gene TRBV5-1, with D unresolved. Trimming pared 6 bases from V and 1 base from J, leaving 10 bases between. Germline CDR1 SGHRS, CDR2 YFSETQ. This CDR3 has 13 residues. CDR3 sequence: CASNNPQNTEAFF. In nucleotides, the CDR3 is TGCGCCAGCAACAACCCCCAGAACACTGAAGCTTTCTTT.

This clonotype has only a few counts. The chain has TRBV5-1 and TRBJ2-3, with D perhaps being TRBD1 or TRBD2 (5 bases each). The CDR3 length is 15 residues. V lost 2 bases and J lost 2, with 12 bases in between. Germline loops: CDR1 SGHRS, CDR2 YFSETQ. This CDR3 reads CASSLRGDDTDTQYF. In nucleotides, the CDR3 is TGCGCCAGCAGCTTACGAGGGGACGACACAGATACGCAGTATTTT.

The rearrangement uses TRBV6-2 or TRBV6-3 and TRBJ2-5; D may be TRBD1 or TRBD2 (6 bases each). Germline CDR1 reads MNHEY; CDR2 reads SVGEGT. V lost 4 bases and J lost 2, with 17 bases in between. The CDR3 runs 16 residues. The CDR3 DNA reads as TGTGCCAGCAGTTCCGGGGGCATGAGACGGCAAGAGACCCAGTACTTC. Its translation is CASSSGGMRRQETQYF.

Only a few counts were recorded for this clonotype. This chain joins TRBV20-1 and TRBJ1-3; D remains ambiguous. V was cut by 3 bases and J by 0 bases, with 12 bases left in between. The CDR3 spans 15 residues. Germline loops: CDR1 DFQATT, CDR2 SNEGSKA (reference sequence). Here the CDR3 DNA reads TGCAGTGCTAGTCAAATACTGAACTCTGGAAACACCATATATTTT. Amino acids: CSASQILNSGNTIYF.

This clonotype was counted at least ten times. This chain links TRBV5-1 with TRBJ2-1; the match to TRBD2 covers 8 bases. The germline gives CDR1 SGHRS, CDR2 YFSETQ. This CDR3 region has 17 residues. J lost 7 bases, V lost 2 bases, and 14 bases had no gene match. The CDR3 is CASSFWPGVSGENEQFF. DNA of the CDR3: TGCGCCAGCAGCTTCTGGCCGGGGGTTAGCGGGGAGAATGAGCAGTTCTTC.

This clonotype was seen a few times. This chain joins TRBV12-3 or TRBV12-4 and TRBJ2-3; D is unclear. V was pared by 7 bases and J by 2 bases, with 13 bases between. CDR3 length equals 14 residues. Written as DNA, the CDR3 is TGTGCCAGCACTCTGGAGTACTTCACAGATACGCAGTATTTT. Its protein product is CASTLEYFTDTQYF.

This clonotype was counted a few times. The chain combines TRBV15 with TRBJ2-6; the D is unclear. V dropped 8 bases and J dropped 1 base, with 15 bases sitting between them. Germline CDR1 reads LNHNV; CDR2 reads YYDKDF (reference sequence). The length of the CDR3 is 16 residues. This chain's CDR3 is CATSARIPSGANVLTF. DNA of the CDR3: TGTGCCACCTCGGCGCGCATCCCTTCTGGGGCCAACGTCCTGACTTTC.

This chain connects TRBV6-1 to TRBJ2-1; TRBD1 agrees at 7 bases. After removal of 5 bases from V and 9 bases from J, the junction contained 7 bases not matched to a gene. Per germline, CDR1 MNHNS and CDR2 SASEGT. This CDR3 contains 13 residues. The CDR3 sequence: CASSTGVNGEQFF. As DNA, the CDR3 is TGTGCCAGCAGTACAGGGGTAAACGGTGAGCAGTTCTTC.

On this clonotype itself: This sequence may be a read error, since a much larger clone differs from it by one base. The rearrangement uses TRBV27 and TRBJ2-2; D call uncertain. V dropped 4 bases and J dropped 7 bases, with 4 bases sitting between them. CDR1 and CDR2 from the germline V gene are MNHEY and SMNVEV (reference sequence). This CDR3 has 11 residues. This CDR3 reads CASSSNGELFF. The CDR3, as DNA: TGTGCCAGCAGTTCCAACGGGGAGCTGTTTTTT.

At least ten counts were recorded for this clonotype. The V and J genes are TRBV4-1 and TRBJ1-2; 11 nucleotides align to TRBD1. Germline V gene sequence: CDR1 MGHRA, CDR2 YSYEKL. CDR3 size: 15 residues. V trimming: 2 bases; J trimming: 5 bases; junction bases outside the gene matches: 4. The CDR3 is CASSQTGQGGYGYTF. CDR3 coding DNA: TGCGCCAGCAGCCAAACGGGACAGGGGGGGTATGGCTACACCTTC.